The sequence of this TCR beta chain was determined in a study of cytomegalovirus exposure and HLA in healthy donors. Study-level points and caveats: The classifier, whose performance was assessed in both the original and validation cohorts, reportedly diagnosed cytomegalovirus status with high specificity and sensitivity. Other equally common chains were less clonally expanded than HLA-associated TCR beta chains, a later analysis showed.

As to this clone: Its matching antigen is unknown.

Germline assignment: CDR1 SGHRS and CDR2 YFSETQ. The CDR3 has 13 residues. Trimming removed 1 base at V and 7 bases at J, with 9 bases between. 60 Vbeta and 13 Jbeta primers were used in PCR. In the authors' methods: A later analysis counted tens of millions of unique TCR beta chains, 9.5 million to 13 million shared. Profiling relied on immunoSEQ multiplex PCR, and the TCRdb table lists in-frame clones only, not all of them. That table gives V, J and clone size, and the DNA gave D and trimming. The sample has 93,000 or so clones; around three quarters are singletons. The rearrangement uses TRBV5-1 and TRBJ2-1; D is perhaps TRBD1 (5 bases). Sequencing was carried out using PBMCs. The sequence was obtained from a middle-aged man in good health and CMV-seropositive. The CDR3: CASSLIGDNEQFF. The CDR3 DNA reads as TGCGCCAGCAGCTTGATAGGGGATAATGAGCAGTTCTTC. The complete variable domain, with remaining parts taken from reference TRBV5-1 and TRBJ2-1, reads KAGVTQTPRYLIKTRGQQVTLSCSPISGHRSVSWYQQTPGQGLQFLFEYFSETQRNKGNFPGRFSGRQFSNSRSEMNVSTLELGDSALYLCASSLIGDNEQFFGPGTRLTVL.